The 12 T cell receptor beta chains below were found in one sample sequenced in a study of T cell changes during pregnancy in multiple sclerosis (dated by TCRdb to about 2019). Libraries were prepared through the immunoSEQ multiplex PCR assay. TCRdb stores this immuneACCESS table with in-frame sequences only. Part of the clones is absent; in the studies checked, under half of the shortfall reflects unresolved V genes, and no reason is known for the rest. For this sample the table gives some 140,000 clones, of which approximately 96% were detected only once. The ten largest clonotypes hold around 0.46% of the sample. The specimen comprised peripheral blood, sampled after pregnancy. The source is a female donor with multiple sclerosis, enrolled in a pregnancy study.

The genes are TRBV7-8 and TRBJ1-2, with 11 bases that match TRBD1. The trim removed 0 bases at V and 5 bases at J, leaving 5 bases unmatched. This CDR3 has 16 residues. Germline V gene sequence: CDR1 SGHVS, CDR2 FQNEAQ. CDR3 amino acids: CASSLAPGQGGYGYTF. The DNA of the CDR3 is TGTGCCAGCAGCTTAGCTCCGGGACAGGGGGGATATGGCTACACCTTC. Full variable domain (outside the CDR3, taken from reference TRBV7-8 and TRBJ1-2): GAGVSQSPRYKVAKRGQDVALRCDPISGHVSLFWYQQALGQGPEFLTYFQNEAQLDKSGLPSDRFFAERPEGSVSTLKIQRTQQEDSAVYLCASSLAPGQGGYGYTFGSGTRLTVV.

CDR3 in amino acids: CASRTATSGRTYEQYF. In DNA, the CDR3 is TGTGCCAGCAGAACGGCGACTAGCGGGCGTACCTACGAGCAGTACTTC. The J gene is TRBJ2-7, the V gene TRBV28; 10 bases are shared with TRBD2. Germline lookup yields CDR1 MDHEN and CDR2 SYDVKM. The CDR3 length is 16 residues. The V and J ends lost 6 bases and 2 bases, in that order; junction bases with no gene match: 10. Using reference TRBV28 and TRBJ2-7 for the parts outside the CDR3, the full variable domain is DVKVTQSSRYLVKRTGEKVFLECVQDMDHENMFWYRQDPGLGLRLIYFSYDVKMKEKGDIPEGYSVSREKKERFSLILESASTNQTSMYLCASRTATSGRTYEQYFGPGTRLTVT.

This sequence joins TRBV10-3 and TRBJ2-5; TRBD1 might be the D (6 bases). Germline loops: CDR1 ENHRY, CDR2 SYGVKD. V gave up 3 bases and J gave up 9 bases, with 14 bases separating them. This CDR3 region has 13 residues. In DNA, the CDR3 is TGTGCCATCAGTGAATCCAGGGGAAAGGCCCAGTACTTC. It encodes CAISESRGKAQYF.

CDR3 region: CASSEADFGYNEQFF. CDR3 sequence (DNA): TGCGCCAGCAGCGAAGCGGACTTTGGATACAATGAGCAGTTCTTC. The chain couples TRBV4-1 to TRBJ2-1, with D possibly TRBD2 on 5 matching bases. Germline V lookup: CDR1 MGHRA, CDR2 YSYEKL. Trimming took 5 bases from V and 4 from J, leaving 15 bases between them. CDR3 length: 15 amino acids.

The V gene is TRBV11-2, the J gene TRBJ2-1; D may be TRBD2 (6 bases). V lost 6 bases and J lost 3, with 18 bases in between. The germline CDR1 and CDR2 sequences are SGHAT and FQNNGV. The CDR3 spans 16 residues. The chain's CDR3 is CASRDVGAGFYNEQFF. The CDR3 bases are TGTGCCAGCAGGGACGTAGGAGCGGGTTTCTACAATGAGCAGTTCTTC. The full variable domain, its missing parts supplied by reference TRBV11-2 and TRBJ2-1, is EAGVAQSPRYKIIEKRQSVAFWCNPISGHATLYWYQQILGQGPKLLIQFQNNGVVDDSQLPKDRFSAERLKGVDSTLKIQPAKLEDSAVYLCASRDVGAGFYNEQFFGPGTRLTVL.

The chain combines TRBV11-2 with TRBJ2-1; TRBD2 agrees at 11 bases. V was pared by 1 base and J by 0 bases, with 5 bases of the junction left unmatched. The CDR3 totals 18 residues. Germline CDR1 is SGHAT and CDR2 is FQNNGV. For the CDR3, the DNA is TGTGCCAGCAGCTTAGTCGGGACTAGCGGTTCCTCCTACAATGAGCAGTTCTTC. Amino acid sequence: CASSLVGTSGSSYNEQFF.

The gene calls are TRBV23-1 and TRBJ2-7; D remains ambiguous. TRBV23-1 is given ORF status, its function remaining uncertain. The CDR3 length is 13 residues. Trimming took 5 bases from V and 2 from J, leaving 10 bases between them. CDR3 nucleotides: TGCGCCAGCAGTTCCCCAGATACCTACGAGCAGTACTTC. Encoded protein: CASSSPDTYEQYF.

This clone appeared once. The chain has TRBV28 and TRBJ2-4, with D perhaps matching TRBD1 (6 bases). Trimming left V 0 bases short and J 4 bases short, with 19 bases between. There are 18 residues in the CDR3. Per the germline V gene, CDR1 is MDHEN and CDR2 is SYDVKM. The chain's CDR3 is CASSLWGRRAGAKNIQYF. As DNA, the CDR3 is TGTGCCAGCAGTTTATGGGGACGACGTGCAGGGGCGAAAAACATTCAGTACTTC.

The chain is built from TRBV19 and TRBJ2-1; TRBD2 matches 10 bases. V dropped 5 bases and J dropped 4; count of bases not matched to a gene: 5. Germline V CDR1 and CDR2: LNHDA, SQIVND (reference sequence). The CDR3 runs 15 residues. CDR3 sequence reads: CASSSRTSGYNEQFF. The CDR3 DNA reads TGTGCCAGTAGTTCACGGACTAGCGGATACAATGAGCAGTTCTTC.

This sequence joins TRBV5-4 and TRBJ1-2, with 7 bases identical to TRBD1. CDR3 length: 16 amino acids. The V gene's germline CDR1 is SGHNT and CDR2 YYREEE (reference sequence). V lost 4 bases and J lost 6; bases outside the gene matches: 15. The CDR3 nucleotides read TGTGCCAGCAGCATGTGGGAAGGGGGCGCAATCGATGGCTACACCTTC. It codes for CASSMWEGGAIDGYTF.

The chain couples TRBV7-9 to TRBJ2-7, with 8 bases fitting TRBD1. The germline V gene encodes CDR1 SEHNR and CDR2 FQNEAQ (reference sequence). V shed 4 bases, J shed 3 bases, and the junction held 5 bases outside the gene matches. There are 14 residues in the CDR3. CDR3 region: CASSSGQVYYEQYF. The CDR3 coding sequence is TGTGCCAGCAGCTCGGGACAGGTGTACTACGAGCAGTACTTC.

V and J are TRBV5-1 and TRBJ1-1; a possible D gene is TRBD1 (5 bases). Germline CDR1 SGHRS, CDR2 YFSETQ. This CDR3 region has 12 residues. The germline V and J ends were trimmed by 5 bases and 7 bases, with 12 bases remaining between them. CDR3 sequence: CASSQGGYEAFF. CDR3 DNA: TGCGCCAGCAGTCAGGGCGGATATGAAGCTTTCTTT.